This TCR beta chain was recorded in a study of blood T cells in healthy people across ages (dated by TCRdb to the mid-2010s). Study-level background: Template switching captured roughly one uniquely barcoded TCR beta cDNA molecule per two T cells in model experiments. Two additional independent replicas of 1 million unique cDNA reads from the same blood draw were analyzed for two donors (one aged 18 to 29 and one aged 80 or older). To avoid experimental bias, donors of different ages were randomly spread across the sequencing lanes. Four age groups were formed from the donors: young (average 16 years), middle-aged (just under 40), aged (around 68) and long-lived (roughly 88). Using deep sequencing normalized with unique cDNA molecular identifiers, the study measured how TCR beta repertoire diversity changes with age.

The donors were under 40 Caucasian individuals from Russia, aged roughly 6 to 90 years, who were systemically healthy. About 9.1 milliliters of peripheral blood were collected from each donor into EDTA-treated Vacutainer tubes. PBMCs were isolated by Ficoll-Paque density-gradient centrifugation, with at least 6 million obtained per sample. Trizol reagent was used to extract total RNA from PBMCs, with at least 5.5 micrograms per sample. Naive CD45RAhigh/CD27high T cell percentages were measured by flow cytometry on a PBMC aliquot from every donor. From V the trimming removes 7 bases and from J it removes 13 bases, while the gene matches leave 19 bases of the junction unaccounted for. CDR1 MNHEY and CDR2 SMNVEV are derived from the germline V gene (reference sequence). The CDR3 measures 16 amino acids from cysteine to phenylalanine. Of the read, only the CDR3 DNA is kept; its 48 bases are in frame from base 1.

The method behind the library was 5' RACE. TCRdb records Illumina HiSeq 2500 as the sequencer. The second PCR ran for about 6 to 12 cycles and used a J-beta primer mix along with a sample-barcoded 5' primer. Each TCR beta cDNA molecule received a unique molecular identifier from a template-switch 5' adaptor carrying 12 random nucleotides. Each sample yielded at least 3 million CDR3-containing paired-end reads. First-strand cDNA was synthesized from all RNA with the Mint cDNA synthesis kit, primed by a TRBC-specific oligonucleotide. After uracil-DNA glycosylase treatment, a first 18-cycle PCR used universal primers M1SS and BC2_uni_R on all cDNA. From the authors' description of their analysis: Each sample was normalized by randomly selecting 1 million high-quality reads, each carrying a distinct molecular identifier. Instead of being binned into consensus sequences, reads that shared molecular identifiers were thrown out. MiTCR, with a Q25 quality threshold and the strictest error-elimination algorithm, was used for CDR3 identification, clonotype clustering and error correction. A nonparametric unseen species model using Euler transformation provided a lower-bound estimate of total TCR beta diversity. In TCRdb, the public reads were trimmed at Q25 with fastp and aligned with MiXCR, with productive beta chains retained. Rows with a matching CDR3 protein are joined into one entry that keeps the most common DNA and genes. TCRdb's processing, not the authors' own work, is the source of the V and J calls. For this sample there are 1.2 million to 1.5 million distinct CDR3 sequences; approximately 40% appear just once. Roughly 7.7% of the sample is taken by the ten largest.

About this clonotype itself: It has no known antigen specificity. No base quality information exists; no much larger clone differs at one position.

Beyond this particular receptor, the publication reports: The CMV infection status of donors was not known, potentially confounding age-related changes in expanded clonotypes. The long-lived group showed more naive CD4+ T cells, fewer expanded clones and increased TCR diversity than the aged group, suggesting age selection. Observed TCR beta diversity per million T cells fell roughly linearly with age, and a significant reduction was already apparent by age around 36. A strong correlation was found between observed TCR beta diversity and the percentage of naive T cells measured by flow cytometry. Because profiling used bulk unsorted PBMCs, naive and antigen-experienced compartments could not be compared conclusively. Total diversity estimates from one million sequenced T cells were considered lower bounds and underestimates.

Sequencing was performed on blood. This receptor was obtained from a woman between 18 and 29 years old in good health. The sequence joins TRBV27 to TRBJ2-4, and 10 junction bases match TRBD2. The DNA sequence is as follows: TGTGCCAGCACCCTGACCATAGCGGGGGGTATTAGGGAGCAGTACTTC. Its protein reads: CASTLTIAGGIREQYF.